The 11 T cell receptor beta chains in this list originate from one sample, sequenced in a study of blood T cell repertoires in COVID-19. Profiling relied on immunoSEQ multiplex PCR, and the TCRdb table lists in-frame clones only, not all of them. The repertoire consists of 400,000 to 500,000 clones, with 88% occurring once and the leading ten covering approximately 2%. The sequenced sample was PBMCs or T cells enriched from blood (not recorded which). The receptors were sampled from a woman in her forties who had recovered from COVID-19.

The chain employs TRBV7-9 and TRBJ2-3; the match to TRBD1 covers 10 bases. The CDR3 loop spans 15 amino acids. V dropped 5 bases and J dropped 6; count of bases not matched to a gene: 8. The germline V gene has CDR1 SEHNR and CDR2 FQNEAQ (reference sequence). CDR3 nucleotide sequence: TGTGCCAGCAGCCCCCGACAGGGGGCAGGGGATACGCAGTATTTT. Translating it yields CASSPRQGAGDTQYF.

The chain employs TRBV3-1 (or the pseudogene TRBV3-2) and TRBJ2-7, with 11 bases lining up with TRBD2. V lost 10 bases to trimming and J lost 3 bases; unmatched junction nucleotides: 8. The germline CDR1 and CDR2 sequences are LGHDT and YNNKEL (reference sequence). The CDR3 loop spans 14 amino acids. Here the CDR3 DNA reads TGTGCCACCACCGGGACTAGCGGCCACTACGAGCAGTACTTC. Translation gives CATTGTSGHYEQYF.

The V call is TRBV7-2, the J call TRBJ2-1; D gene uncertain. V lost 5 bases, J lost 2 bases, and 13 bases lay in between. The CDR3 is 15 residues long. Germline CDR1 reads SGHTA; CDR2 reads FQGNSA. This CDR3 is CASSVIRNTYNEQFF. CDR3 bases: TGTGCCAGCAGCGTTATCAGAAACACCTACAATGAGCAGTTCTTC.

The chain uses TRBV5-5 and TRBJ1-6, with TRBD1 identical over 9 bases. The CDR3 consists of 17 residues. Trimming removed 5 bases from V and 8 bases from J; junction bases left unmatched: 14. Germline loops: CDR1 SGHKS, CDR2 YYEKEE (reference sequence). The CDR3 region has the DNA TGTGCCAGCAGTTTTCCGGGACAGGGCGTGTGGGATTCACCCCTCCACTTT. Its translation: CASSFPGQGVWDSPLHF.

The chain has TRBV30 and TRBJ2-1, with 7 bases matching TRBD1. This CDR3 spans 16 amino acids. Trimming cost V 4 bases and J 6 bases; bases outside gene matches: 15. CDR1 and CDR2 (germline): GTSNPN, SVGIG (reference sequence). CDR3 bases: TGTGCCTGGAAGGTGAGGGGGCAAGGGCGGTTCAATGAGCAGTTCTTC. Translated: CAWKVRGQGRFNEQFF.

The chain joins TRBV6-6 to TRBJ1-2; 8 bases are shared with TRBD1. Losses at the gene ends were 6 bases for V and 0 bases for J; bases not matched to a gene: 9. CDR1 MNHNY and CDR2 SVGAGI come from the germline V gene (reference sequence). The CDR3 totals 16 residues. CDR3 amino acids: CASSPTGAKANYGYTF. The CDR3 DNA reads as TGTGCCAGCAGCCCGACAGGGGCGAAAGCTAACTATGGCTACACCTTC.

V and J are TRBV11-3 and TRBJ2-3; D is uncertain. Germline V gene lookup returns CDR1 SGHNT and CDR2 YENEEA. This CDR3 has 13 amino acids. V lost 4 bases and J lost 5, with 10 bases in between. DNA for the CDR3: TGTGCCAGCAGCTCGCCCAAGAGAGATACGCAGTATTTT. It specifies CASSSPKRDTQYF.

The chain joins TRBV6-2 or TRBV6-3 to TRBJ2-1; 10 nucleotides agree with TRBD2. The V segment lost 0 bases and the J segment 9 bases; nucleotides outside the gene matches: 8. The germline CDR1 and CDR2 sequences are MNHEY and SVGEGT. The CDR3 has 16 amino acids. CDR3 sequence: CASSYSRLAGVIEQFF. The CDR3 DNA reads as TGTGCCAGCAGTTACTCGAGGCTAGCGGGAGTCATTGAGCAGTTCTTC.

The V call is TRBV5-4, the J call TRBJ1-2, with no clear D. In germline, CDR1 is SGHNT, CDR2 YYREEE (reference sequence). The germline V and J ends were trimmed by 2 bases and 4 bases, with 15 bases remaining between them. This CDR3 has 15 amino acids. The CDR3 spells CASSFLDSGFYGYTF. CDR3 bases: TGTGCCAGCAGCTTTCTGGATTCGGGGTTCTATGGCTACACCTTC.

The J gene is TRBJ1-2, the V gene TRBV15, with D unclear. The CDR3 loop spans 11 amino acids. Germline loops: CDR1 LNHNV, CDR2 YYDKDF (reference sequence). V was shortened by 4 bases and J by 7 bases, with 7 bases between the two germline ends. As DNA, the CDR3 is TGTGCCACCAGCAAAGACGGTGGCTACACCTTC. It encodes CATSKDGGYTF. Full variable domain (rest looked up from reference TRBV15 and TRBJ1-2): DAMVIQNPRYQVTQFGKPVTLSCSQTLNHNVMYWYQQKSSQAPKLLFHYYDKDFNNEADTPDNFQSRRPNTSFCFLDIRSPGLGDTAMYLCATSKDGGYTFGSGTRLTVV.

This clone was seen more than once but under ten times. V and J are TRBV10-1 and TRBJ2-2; 10 positions agree with TRBD2. The germline V gene has CDR1 WNHNN and CDR2 SYGVQD (reference sequence). The V gene end was trimmed by 5 bases and the J gene end by 6 bases; junction bases not matched to a gene: 12. The CDR3 spans 17 residues. CDR3 sequence: CASSSGAGGEKAGELFF. The CDR3 DNA reads TGCGCCAGCAGTTCGGGAGCGGGAGGGGAGAAGGCCGGGGAGCTGTTTTTT.